This TCR beta chain was recovered during a study of blood T cell repertoires in COVID-19. Turning to the study itself: T cells, B-cell-depleted T cells, or PBMCs supplied cDNA or gDNA.

Authors' analysis steps: How many nucleated cells were present was estimated from reference gene primer amplification. Clones were sequenced by immunoSEQ multiplex PCR, and TCRdb holds only the in-frame ones, with some missing. V and J calls plus clone size are reproduced from that table; the DNA served to infer D and trimming. The data show some 140,000 clones, under 85% seen once. Germline values: CDR1 SGHKS, CDR2 YYEKEE (reference sequence). The CDR3 loop spans 16 amino acids. V dropped 2 bases and J dropped 2 bases, with 16 bases sitting between them. The TCR comes from a man between 60 and 75 years old with COVID-19, enrolled during active disease. The specimen sequenced was peripheral blood. V usage is TRBV5-5 and J usage is TRBJ1-2; D call uncertain. In DNA form, the CDR3 reads TGTGCCAGCAGCTTAACAATCGGTGGAGTGAACTATGGCTACACCTTC. Amino acids: CASSLTIGGVNYGYTF.